The text below deals with one T cell receptor (beta chain). This sample is part of a study of OX40 agonist ivuxolimab in advanced cancers. Produced via immunoSEQ multiplex PCR; TCRdb's table is partial and in-frame only. Of about 75,000 clones detected, 87% appear once; the ten largest clones hold under 1.5%. CDR3 length: 15 amino acids. The V gene's germline CDR1 is KGHSH and CDR2 LQKENI. The V and J ends lost 2 bases and 2 bases respectively, with 10 bases between them. The receptor was isolated from an adult with an advanced solid tumor such as melanoma, head and neck, liver or kidney cancer. The genes are TRBV18 and TRBJ2-4, with no clear D. The starting material was CD4+ or CD8+ T cells sorted from blood, obtained in a trial of the OX40 agonist ivuxolimab. The CDR3 is CASSPSAESKNIQYF. CDR3 nucleotides: TGTGCCAGCTCACCATCGGCGGAGTCCAAAAACATTCAGTACTTC.